Each of the 11 T cell receptor beta chains below was sequenced from the same sample in a study of cytomegalovirus exposure and HLA in healthy donors. Repertoires were generated with immunoSEQ multiplex PCR, while TCRdb's copy carries only in-frame clones and drops some. This table has 65,000 to 80,000 clones, roughly 95% appearing once. The sample consisted of PBMCs. These TCRs come from a young woman in good health and CMV-seropositive.

The chain is built from TRBV5-1 and TRBJ2-3; possible D gene TRBD2, 6 bases. The germline V and J ends were trimmed by 1 base and 2 bases, with 14 bases remaining between them. Germline loops: CDR1 SGHRS, CDR2 YFSETQ. This CDR3 has 16 amino acids. This chain's CDR3 is CASSLWSGTVTDTQYF. CDR3 DNA: TGCGCCAGCAGCTTGTGGTCGGGGACTGTCACAGATACGCAGTATTTT.

The chain recombines TRBV28 with TRBJ1-5; no clear D. The germline gives CDR1 MDHEN, CDR2 SYDVKM. The CDR3 is 15 residues long. V was shortened by 4 bases and J by 0 bases, with 10 bases between the two germline ends. The CDR3, as DNA: TGTGCCAGCAGTTCCAACAGATATAGCAATCAGCCCCAGCATTTT. Protein sequence: CASSSNRYSNQPQHF.

The chain combines TRBV7-8 with TRBJ1-2; D perhaps matches TRBD1 (6 bases). This CDR3 spans 14 amino acids. Germline CDR1 and CDR2: SGHVS and FQNEAQ. The V and J ends lost 5 bases and 4 bases respectively, with 14 bases between them. The DNA of the CDR3 is TGTGCCAGCAGCCAATCGTCGGACAGCTATGGCTACACCTTC. As protein: CASSQSSDSYGYTF.

A single count supports this clone. Germline is not matched at one junction end, which may reflect a read error. The genes are TRBV28 and TRBJ1-5; 7 positions agree with TRBD1. CDR1 MDHEN and CDR2 SYDVKM come from the germline V gene. The length of the CDR3 is 15 residues. CDR3 in DNA: TGTGCCAGCAGTTTCCCCAGGGGGGTCAATCGGCCCCAGCATTTT. It codes for CASSFPRGVNRPQHF.

This chain uses TRBV9 with TRBJ2-7; TRBD2 matches 8 bases. Germline CDR1 reads SGDLS; CDR2 reads YYNGEE. This CDR3 contains 15 residues. After removal of 2 bases from V and 2 bases from J, the junction contained 6 bases not matched to a gene. CDR3 protein: CASSVLGRAPYEQYF. CDR3 bases: TGTGCCAGCAGCGTCCTCGGGAGGGCCCCCTACGAGCAGTACTTC.

The chain combines TRBV11-2 with TRBJ1-6; possibly TRBD1 for D (6 bases). Germline V gives CDR1 SGHAT, CDR2 FQNNGV. This CDR3 comprises 15 residues. V was shortened by 4 bases and J by 9 bases, with 16 bases between the two germline ends. In DNA form, the CDR3 reads TGTGCCAGCAGCTCCACTCGCGTAGGGGGTTCACCCCTCCACTTT. Amino acids: CASSSTRVGGSPLHF.

The V gene is TRBV19, the J gene TRBJ1-5; D is unresolved. V was cut by 7 bases and J by 7 bases, with 20 bases left in between. The germline V gene has CDR1 LNHDA and CDR2 SQIVND (reference sequence). This CDR3 is built from 15 residues. CDR3 loop: CASNWRGQTDQPQHF. The CDR3 DNA sequence: TGTGCCAGTAATTGGAGAGGGCAGACGGACCAGCCCCAGCATTTT.

The rearrangement joins TRBV9 to TRBJ1-1; D possibly corresponds to TRBD1 (6 bases). Germline V gene data show CDR1 as SGDLS and CDR2 as YYNGEE. Trimming removed 3 bases from V and 1 base from J, with 10 bases in between. The CDR3 has 14 amino acids. The chain's CDR3 is CASSASGQNTEAFF. CDR3 coding DNA: TGTGCCAGCAGCGCGTCGGGACAGAACACTGAAGCTTTCTTT.

This chain connects TRBV11-2 to TRBJ2-1, with TRBD2 identical over 7 bases. The V segment lost 5 bases and the J segment 8 bases; nucleotides outside the gene matches: 9. The CDR3 contains 14 residues. The germline CDR1 and CDR2 sequences are SGHAT and FQNNGV. CDR3 sequence: CASSPRGYWDEQFF. In DNA, the CDR3 is TGTGCCAGCAGCCCGCGGGGGTACTGGGATGAGCAGTTCTTC.

V is TRBV6-5 and J is TRBJ1-3; 7 nucleotides match TRBD1. Germline V lookup: CDR1 MNHEY, CDR2 SVGAGI. This CDR3 is 15 amino acids long. Trimming took 7 bases from V and 7 from J; bases not matched to a gene: 13. In DNA form, the CDR3 reads TGTGCCAGCACCTACGGGGTGGAGGGGGCGAACACCATATATTTT. Its translation: CASTYGVEGANTIYF.

The V gene is TRBV4-2, the J gene TRBJ2-5; D is unresolved. The CDR3 extends over 14 amino acids. CDR1 LGHNA and CDR2 YNFKEQ come from the germline V gene. The V gene lost 0 bases and the J gene lost 1 base, with 6 bases spanning the gap. DNA of the CDR3: TGTGCCAGCAGCCAAGATGAAGCCCAAGAGACCCAGTACTTC. It is translated as CASSQDEAQETQYF.